The rows below give T cell receptor beta chains drawn from one sample of a study of T-cell reconstitution after alpha-beta-depleted transplantation in children. Each CDR3 protein gets one entry after TCRdb re-called the PCR reads with MiXCR. The table shows about 900,000 distinct CDR3 sequences, with 25% to 30% occurring only once. The source was PBMCs, mostly from graft donor cells, collected 360 days after TCRalphabeta/CD19-depleted stem cell transplant. The receptors come from a boy younger than two who had a stem cell transplant for SCID, so the T cells may come from the graft donor. CDR3s include the opening cysteine and the closing phenylalanine or tryptophan. D genes are given only for firm matches. Some rows have no size entry. The others give once, few or many, or a class for an expanded clone.

CDR3 DNA: TGCAGTGCTAGTCCCTGGACTGGAGACGGAGAGACCCAGTACTTC
CDR3 protein: CSASPWTGDGETQYF
CDR3 length: 15
J gene: TRBJ2-5
clone size: many
D gene: -
V gene: TRBV20-1

CDR3 DNA: TGTGCCAGCAGTCCGAGGGGGGATTATGGCTACACCTTC
CDR3 protein: CASSPRGDYGYTF
CDR3 length: 13
J gene: TRBJ1-2
clone size: few
D gene: -
V gene: TRBV12-3/TRBV12-4

CDR3 DNA: TGCAGTGCTAGAACCGACAGGGTGGGAGAGAAAGGCAATCAGCCCCAGCATTTT
CDR3 protein: CSARTDRVGEKGNQPQHF
CDR3 length: 18
J gene: TRBJ1-5
clone size: few
D gene: TRBD1
V gene: TRBV20-1

CDR3 DNA: TGTGCCAGCAGCACACCCCCGGGAAGTCCCACAGATACGCAGTATTTT
CDR3 protein: CASSTPPGSPTDTQYF
CDR3 length: 16
J gene: TRBJ2-3
clone size: -
D gene: -
V gene: TRBV11-2

CDR3 DNA: TGTGCCAGCAGCAGGGAGTTGGGCGAGCAGTACTTC
CDR3 protein: CASSRELGEQYF
CDR3 length: 12
J gene: TRBJ2-7
clone size: -
D gene: -
V gene: TRBV6-5

CDR3 DNA: TGTGCCAGCAGCCCAGACCCGGGGACTAGCGGGGGGGAGACCCAGTACTTC
CDR3 protein: CASSPDPGTSGGETQYF
CDR3 length: 17
J gene: TRBJ2-5
clone size: -
D gene: TRBD2
V gene: TRBV7-2

CDR3 DNA: TGTGCCAGCAGCTTGGACGGGGCAGGGGGGGGGGCAGATACGCAGTATTTT
CDR3 protein: CASSLDGAGGGADTQYF
CDR3 length: 17
J gene: TRBJ2-3
clone size: -
D gene: -
V gene: TRBV5-6

CDR3 DNA: TGCAGTGCTAGTGGGGCTAGCGGGGGGATTTACAATGAGCAGTTCTTC
CDR3 protein: CSASGASGGIYNEQFF
CDR3 length: 16
J gene: TRBJ2-1
clone size: few
D gene: TRBD2
V gene: TRBV20-1

CDR3 DNA: TGTGCCAGCAGTTTACTAAGGCAGGAGCAGTTCTTC
CDR3 protein: CASSLLRQEQFF
CDR3 length: 12
J gene: TRBJ2-1
clone size: few
D gene: -
V gene: TRBV12-3/TRBV12-4

CDR3 DNA: TGTGCCAGCAGTTACCAGTTCGGGACAGTAACAGATACGCAGTATTTT
CDR3 protein: CASSYQFGTVTDTQYF
CDR3 length: 16
J gene: TRBJ2-3
clone size: many
D gene: TRBD1
V gene: TRBV6-5

CDR3 DNA: TGTGCCAGCAACTTCCAAGCGGGGGGGCCAGAGACCCAGTACTTC
CDR3 protein: CASNFQAGGPETQYF
CDR3 length: 15
J gene: TRBJ2-5
clone size: -
D gene: TRBD2
V gene: TRBV6-1

CDR3 DNA: TGTGCCAGCGCCTGGGGCGGGGGGCACTACAATGAGCAGTTCTTC
CDR3 protein: CASAWGGGHYNEQFF
CDR3 length: 15
J gene: TRBJ2-1
clone size: few
D gene: TRBD2
V gene: TRBV28

CDR3 DNA: TGTGCCAGCAGCCCCGGGACTATAAACACCGGGGAGCTGTTTTTT
CDR3 protein: CASSPGTINTGELFF
CDR3 length: 15
J gene: TRBJ2-2
clone size: few
D gene: TRBD2
V gene: TRBV11-2

CDR3 DNA: TGTGCCAGCAGGTCCGGGACCCTCCCTCCGAACACTGAAGCTTTCTTT
CDR3 protein: CASRSGTLPPNTEAFF
CDR3 length: 16
J gene: TRBJ1-1
clone size: -
D gene: -
V gene: TRBV12-3/TRBV12-4

CDR3 DNA: TGCGCCAGCAGTGAACATTACAGGGAGACCCAGTACTTC
CDR3 protein: CASSEHYRETQYF
CDR3 length: 13
J gene: TRBJ2-5
clone size: -
D gene: -
V gene: TRBV10-2

CDR3 DNA: TGCGCCAGCAGCTTGGTGGATTCTAACTATGGCTACACCTTC
CDR3 protein: CASSLVDSNYGYTF
CDR3 length: 14
J gene: TRBJ1-2
clone size: few
D gene: -
V gene: TRBV5-1

CDR3 DNA: TGTGCCAGCAGTCGGACAGGGGGCGTGAACGAGCAGTACTTC
CDR3 protein: CASSRTGGVNEQYF
CDR3 length: 14
J gene: TRBJ2-7
clone size: few
D gene: TRBD1
V gene: TRBV6-5

CDR3 DNA: TGTGCCAGCAGTGAGTGGGATAGCAATCAGCCCCAGCATTTT
CDR3 protein: CASSEWDSNQPQHF
CDR3 length: 14
J gene: TRBJ1-5
clone size: -
D gene: -
V gene: TRBV25-1

CDR3 DNA: TGTGCCAGCAGTAACAGACCCGGGACAGGGTACTATGGCTACACCTTC
CDR3 protein: CASSNRPGTGYYGYTF
CDR3 length: 16
J gene: TRBJ1-2
clone size: -
D gene: TRBD1
V gene: TRBV6-5

CDR3 DNA: TGCGCCAGCAGATCGGGGGTTGCCAAAAACATTCAGTACTTC
CDR3 protein: CASRSGVAKNIQYF
CDR3 length: 14
J gene: TRBJ2-4
clone size: many
D gene: -
V gene: TRBV5-1

CDR3 DNA: TGTGCCAGCAGCTTAGGCGGGACAGACTCAGATACGCAGTATTTT
CDR3 protein: CASSLGGTDSDTQYF
CDR3 length: 15
J gene: TRBJ2-3
clone size: -
D gene: -
V gene: TRBV7-9

CDR3 DNA: TGTGCCATCAGTAACGACAGGGAAAAACTGTTTTTT
CDR3 protein: CAISNDREKLFF
CDR3 length: 12
J gene: TRBJ1-4
clone size: few
D gene: -
V gene: TRBV10-3

CDR3 DNA: TGCGCCAGCAGCTTGGCCCACAGAATGGTTTTGTATTTT
CDR3 protein: CASSLAHRMVLYF
CDR3 length: 13
J gene: TRBJ2-3
clone size: -
D gene: -
V gene: TRBV5-1

CDR3 DNA: TGTGCCAGCAGCCCCGGTCCAGCACCCCTCCACTTT
CDR3 protein: CASSPGPAPLHF
CDR3 length: 12
J gene: TRBJ1-6
clone size: -
D gene: -
V gene: TRBV9

CDR3 DNA: TGTGCCAGCAGCTCGCCCCGATTAAGCGGGGGGGCCTATGAGCAGTTCTTC
CDR3 protein: CASSSPRLSGGAYEQFF
CDR3 length: 17
J gene: TRBJ2-1
clone size: many
D gene: TRBD2
V gene: TRBV7-9

CDR3 DNA: TGTGCCAGCAGTGAACTAAGCTACACCTTC
CDR3 protein: CASSELSYTF
CDR3 length: 10
J gene: TRBJ1-2
clone size: few
D gene: -
V gene: TRBV6-1

CDR3 DNA: TGCGCCAGCAGCCAAGGAGGGGTCTTTGAGGCTAGCACAGATACGCAGTATTTT
CDR3 protein: CASSQGGVFEASTDTQYF
CDR3 length: 18
J gene: TRBJ2-3
clone size: many
D gene: -
V gene: TRBV4-3

CDR3 DNA: TGTGCCAGCTCACGGAGAGGGACAGTCCAGGGTGAGACCCAGTACTTC
CDR3 protein: CASSRRGTVQGETQYF
CDR3 length: 16
J gene: TRBJ2-5
clone size: few
D gene: TRBD1
V gene: TRBV18

CDR3 DNA: TGTGCCAGCAGCTTGGGGGACAGCGGTAACTATGGCTACACCTTC
CDR3 protein: CASSLGDSGNYGYTF
CDR3 length: 15
J gene: TRBJ1-2
clone size: -
D gene: TRBD1
V gene: TRBV5-5

CDR3 DNA: TGCAGTGCTAGAGATCTTGGGGGGAGGAACTACGAGCAGTACTTC
CDR3 protein: CSARDLGGRNYEQYF
CDR3 length: 15
J gene: TRBJ2-7
clone size: -
D gene: -
V gene: TRBV20-1

CDR3 DNA: TGCGCCAGCAGCACCGGACAGGGAGAGGGAAATTCACCCCTCCACTTT
CDR3 protein: CASSTGQGEGNSPLHF
CDR3 length: 16
J gene: TRBJ1-6
clone size: few
D gene: TRBD1
V gene: TRBV5-1

CDR3 DNA: TGTGCCAGCTCGATTGGGTTCGGGGACGAGCAGTACTTC
CDR3 protein: CASSIGFGDEQYF
CDR3 length: 13
J gene: TRBJ2-7
clone size: -
D gene: -
V gene: TRBV12-3/TRBV12-4

CDR3 DNA: TGTGCCAGCAGTTACTCAGCGGGACAGGAGGTCTACGAGCAGTACTTC
CDR3 protein: CASSYSAGQEVYEQYF
CDR3 length: 16
J gene: TRBJ2-7
clone size: -
D gene: -
V gene: TRBV6-5

CDR3 DNA: TGCGCCAGCAGCTGGGACGGCACTTTTAACTATGGCTACACCTTC
CDR3 protein: CASSWDGTFNYGYTF
CDR3 length: 15
J gene: TRBJ1-2
clone size: -
D gene: -
V gene: TRBV5-1

CDR3 DNA: TGTGCCAGCAGTCGTTGGGGGACTGGCTCCTACGAGCAGTACTTC
CDR3 protein: CASSRWGTGSYEQYF
CDR3 length: 15
J gene: TRBJ2-7
clone size: -
D gene: -
V gene: TRBV6-2/TRBV6-3

CDR3 DNA: TGTGCCAGCAGCCTGACAGGGACTGAAGCTTTCTTT
CDR3 protein: CASSLTGTEAFF
CDR3 length: 12
J gene: TRBJ1-1
clone size: many
D gene: TRBD1
V gene: TRBV7-9

CDR3 DNA: TGTGCCAGCAGCCCCAGACAGGGATGGAACATTCAGTACTTC
CDR3 protein: CASSPRQGWNIQYF
CDR3 length: 14
J gene: TRBJ2-4
clone size: -
D gene: TRBD1
V gene: TRBV2